This TCR beta chain was found in a study of CD8+CD57+ T cells in acquired aplastic anemia. Germline V gene sequence: CDR1 KGHSH, CDR2 LQKENI. Deletions cut 2 bases from V and 2 bases from J, with 18 bases between. There are 17 residues in the CDR3. CDR3 and TCR beta VDJ profiling relied on a genomic DNA template. TCRdb ran MiXCR on the reads and lists one entry per CDR3 protein. The sample consists of 400,000 to 600,000 distinct CDR3 sequences, about a third of them appearing once. For sequencing, patients were chosen who had shown expansion of CD8+CD57+ cells by flow cytometry. The sequence came from a human donor with aplastic anemia. The V and J genes are TRBV18 and TRBJ1-1; D remains ambiguous. Sequencing used sorted CD4+, CD8+, or CD8+CD57+ T cells (not recorded which) from PBMCs. The CDR3: CASSPSSAAIVNTEAFF. The CDR3 DNA sequence: TGTGCCAGCTCACCATCCTCGGCCGCTATAGTTAACACTGAAGCTTTCTTT.